This is a list of T cell receptor beta chains from one sample in a study of shared clonotypes between healthy human individuals. Data came from immunoSEQ multiplex PCR; TCRdb stores just in-frame clones and leaves some out. The repertoire holds around 2,100,000 clones, with about 95% as singletons. Sequencing input: naive CD8+ T cells sorted from blood. These TCRs come from a young man in good health. CDR3s include the opening cysteine and the closing phenylalanine or tryptophan. The D gene is left open where the match is weak. A clone size is listed for some rows: how often the clone was seen (once, few, many), or a class if it is expanded.

cdr3_aa cdr3_nt j_call v_call d_call clone_size
CASSLPQGGSEQYF TGTGCCAGCAGCTTACCACAGGGAGGGAGCGAGCAGTACTTC TRBJ2-7 TRBV11-1 NA NA
CASSTETVTPAYEQYF TGTGCCAGCAGCACCGAGACAGTCACTCCGGCCTACGAGCAGTACTTC TRBJ2-7 TRBV6-6 NA NA
CASSLWAGGLNTEAFF TGCGCCAGCAGCTTGTGGGCAGGGGGCCTAAACACTGAAGCTTTCTTT TRBJ1-1 TRBV5-1 TRBD1 NA
CASSLEGFGYNEQFF TGTGCCAGCAGCTTAGAAGGCTTTGGGTACAATGAGCAGTTCTTC TRBJ2-1 TRBV7-9 NA NA
CASSEGFGGASFYEQYF TGTGCCAGCAGTGAAGGGTTCGGGGGGGCGTCGTTCTACGAGCAGTACTTC TRBJ2-7 TRBV6-1 TRBD2 NA
CASSPIGGFYEQYF TGTGCCAGCAGCCCCATCGGGGGGTTCTACGAGCAGTACTTC TRBJ2-7 TRBV5-4 TRBD2 NA
CASSPTGTGDEQYF TGTGCCAGCAGTCCCACCGGGACAGGGGACGAGCAGTACTTC TRBJ2-7 TRBV28 TRBD1 NA
CAWSTGFWDEQFF TGTGCCTGGAGTACTGGTTTCTGGGATGAGCAGTTCTTC TRBJ2-1 TRBV30 NA once
CASSWTSGAYNEQFF TGTGCCAGCAGTTGGACTAGCGGAGCCTACAATGAGCAGTTCTTC TRBJ2-1 TRBV27 TRBD2 NA
CASSPGTSGGAETQYF TGTGCCAGCAGTCCAGGGACTAGCGGGGGGGCAGAGACCCAGTACTTC TRBJ2-5 TRBV27 TRBD2 NA
CASSIQTGGTQYF TGTGCCAGTAGTATTCAGACGGGGGGGACGCAGTATTTT TRBJ2-3 TRBV19 TRBD2 NA
CASSWDSYEQYF TGTGCCAGCAGCTGGGACAGCTACGAGCAGTACTTC TRBJ2-7 TRBV5-8 TRBD1 NA
CASSLVSGPKLGLFEQYF TGTGCCAGCAGCTTAGTGTCGGGCCCCAAACTCGGGTTGTTCGAGCAGTACTTC TRBJ2-7 TRBV11-2 NA NA
CASSDSGTSGGYEQYF TGTGCCAGCAGTGACTCGGGGACTAGCGGGGGTTACGAGCAGTACTTC TRBJ2-7 TRBV6-4 TRBD2 once
CASSDITGNEQFF TGTGCCAGCAGTGATATTACGGGTAATGAGCAGTTCTTC TRBJ2-1 TRBV28 NA NA
CASSPGTIEAFF TGTGCCAGCAGCCCTGGGACAATTGAAGCTTTCTTT TRBJ1-1 TRBV7-2 NA few
CATSRDRSEGSPLHF TGTGCCACCAGCAGAGATCGATCGGAGGGATCACCCCTCCACTTT TRBJ1-6 TRBV15 NA NA
CASSVRSNSYNEQFF TGTGCCAGCAGCGTAAGGTCCAACTCCTACAATGAGCAGTTCTTC TRBJ2-1 TRBV6-4 NA once
CASSVERDQTSTDTQYF TGTGCCAGCAGCGTAGAACGGGACCAGACTAGCACAGATACGCAGTATTTT TRBJ2-3 TRBV9 NA NA
CASNTLGGSNQPQHF TGTGCCAGCAACACTCTAGGGGGTAGTAATCAGCCCCAGCATTTT TRBJ1-5 TRBV28 NA NA
CASSLETGGYTGELFF TGTGCCAGCAGCTTGGAGACAGGGGGTTACACCGGGGAGCTGTTTTTT TRBJ2-2 TRBV5-6 TRBD1 NA
CASSLGPSYEQYF TGTGCCAGCAGCTTAGGTCCCTCGTACGAGCAGTACTTC TRBJ2-7 TRBV11-2 NA NA
CASSSPFLDLPPDTQYF TGTGCCAGCAGCTCCCCCTTTTTAGACCTTCCCCCAGATACGCAGTATTTT TRBJ2-3 TRBV11-2 NA NA
CASSIGPDTQYF TGTGCCAGTAGTATAGGCCCAGATACGCAGTATTTT TRBJ2-3 TRBV19 NA NA
CASHPGTGGPLEGEQYF TGTGCCAGCCACCCGGGGACAGGGGGCCCCCTAGAAGGGGAGCAGTACTTC TRBJ2-7 TRBV7-9 TRBD1 NA
CASSQVAGEVYEQYF TGTGCCAGCAGCCAAGTAGCGGGAGAAGTCTACGAGCAGTACTTC TRBJ2-7 TRBV4-2 TRBD2 NA
CASSRTSYDTGELFF TGCGCCAGCAGCCGAACGTCTTACGACACCGGGGAGCTGTTTTTT TRBJ2-2 TRBV4-3 NA NA
CASSIAGDRYGYTF TGTGCCAGTAGTATTGCGGGGGATCGATATGGCTACACCTTC TRBJ1-2 TRBV19 NA NA
CASSAWDSNTEAFF TGTGCCAGCAGCGCCTGGGACAGTAACACTGAAGCTTTCTTT TRBJ1-1 TRBV9 TRBD1 NA
CASSLIPGQGGWELFF TGTGCCAGCAGTTTAATCCCGGGACAGGGTGGATGGGAGCTGTTTTTT TRBJ2-2 TRBV27 TRBD1 once
CASSQVGAGGPSEQFF TGCGCCAGCAGCCAGGTCGGAGCGGGAGGGCCGAGTGAGCAGTTCTTC TRBJ2-1 TRBV4-3 TRBD2 NA
CASSRQGHGELFF TGTGCCAGCAGCAGACAGGGGCACGGGGAGCTGTTTTTT TRBJ2-2 TRBV7-3 TRBD1 NA
CASSFGTSGLNEQFF TGTGCCAGCAGCTTCGGGACTAGCGGGTTAAATGAGCAGTTCTTC TRBJ2-1 TRBV5-4 TRBD2 NA
CASSQDLGQGLHGELFF TGTGCCAGCAGCCAAGATCTAGGACAGGGTTTACACGGGGAGCTGTTTTTT TRBJ2-2 TRBV14 TRBD1 NA
CASSYTPVAGGNEQFF TGTGCCAGCAGTTACACCCCGGTAGCGGGGGGCAATGAGCAGTTCTTC TRBJ2-1 TRBV6-5 TRBD2 NA
CASSLGQTHEQYF TGTGCCAGCAGTTTAGGCCAGACCCACGAGCAGTACTTC TRBJ2-7 TRBV28 NA NA
CASSRDGEETQYF TGTGCCAGTAGCCGGGACGGGGAAGAGACCCAGTACTTC TRBJ2-5 TRBV19 NA NA
CASSRGQVLNTEAFF TGTGCCAGCAGCCGGGGACAGGTCCTGAACACTGAAGCTTTCTTT TRBJ1-1 TRBV16 TRBD1 NA
CASSFLEGYEQYF TGTGCCAGCAGCTTCCTAGAGGGCTACGAGCAGTACTTC TRBJ2-7 TRBV5-6 NA NA
CASSLTSGKLDTQYF TGTGCCAGCAGTTTGACTAGCGGAAAGTTGGATACGCAGTATTTT TRBJ2-3 TRBV6-5 TRBD2 once
CASSEAETGLPNTEAFF TGTGCCAGCAGTGAAGCCGAAACGGGACTGCCGAACACTGAAGCTTTCTTT TRBJ1-1 TRBV2 NA NA
CASSLFRGSGEQYF TGTGCCAGCAGTTTGTTCAGGGGGTCGGGGGAGCAGTACTTC TRBJ2-7 TRBV28 TRBD1 once
CASSFPGLSGNTIYF TGTGCCAGCAGTTTTCCGGGTTTATCTGGAAACACCATATATTTT TRBJ1-3 TRBV28 NA NA
CASSSQETQYF TGTGCCAGCAGCTCCCAAGAGACCCAGTACTTC TRBJ2-5 TRBV11-2 NA NA
CASSPTGGEFF TGTGCCAGCAGTCCTACAGGGGGGGAGTTCTTT TRBJ1-1 TRBV6-6 TRBD1 once
CASSLGLAGGDEQYF TGTGCCAGCAGCCTGGGACTAGCGGGAGGGGACGAGCAGTACTTC TRBJ2-7 TRBV13 TRBD2 NA
CASSPMAGRDTEAFF TGTGCCAGCAGCCCGATGGCAGGTAGGGACACTGAAGCTTTCTTT TRBJ1-1 TRBV14 NA NA